Sequencing of this TCR beta chain was carried out in a study of identical twins. MiXCR was run by TCRdb on the 5' RACE reads, yielding one entry per CDR3 protein. The sample includes 450,000 or so distinct CDR3 sequences, about 18% seen only once; the top ten take roughly 12%. Notes on the study in general: Modelling underestimated the level of out-of-frame TCR alpha sharing observed in monozygotic twins. While abundant cord blood beta clonotypes carried fewer insertions, memory repertoires showed no such pattern. A cross-sectional statistical analysis, not follow-up of the same donors, supported the conclusions. Partial confounding of zero-insertion analyses by invariant MAIT and iNKT cells was possible.

The sample holds a few counts of this clonotype. Its antigen is unknown. Trimming removed 6 bases at V and 2 bases at J, with 11 bases between. Per the germline V gene, CDR1 is SGHRS and CDR2 is YFSETQ. This CDR3 has 14 amino acids. What was sequenced was naive T cells sorted from blood. The chain uses TRBV5-1 and TRBJ2-2; no reliable D call. This sequence was found in a middle-aged man in good health. The CDR3 region has the DNA TGCGCCAGCATGGTACAAACCAACACCGGGGAGCTGTTTTTT. Amino acids: CASMVQTNTGELFF.